A selection of T cell receptor beta chains follows, all from one sample in a study of blood T cell repertoires in COVID-19. This table comes from immunoSEQ multiplex PCR, and its TCRdb copy is limited to in-frame clones, with some not included. The repertoire holds 150,000 to 200,000 clones, with just under 85% as singletons. Sample: peripheral blood. These receptor sequences come from a woman aged 80 or over with acute or convalescent COVID-19. CDR3s include the opening cysteine and the closing phenylalanine or tryptophan. The D gene is left open where the match is weak. Clone size is shown for a subset of rows, as once, few, many or a class of expanded clone.

d_gene,v_gene,j_gene,abundance,CDR3aa,CDR3nt
NA,TRBV7-9,TRBJ1-1,NA,CASSLWEYTEAFF,TGTGCCAGCAGCTTATGGGAGTACACTGAAGCTTTCTTT
NA,TRBV7-8,TRBJ2-7,few,CASSGDYSYEQYF,TGTGCCAGCAGCGGAGACTACTCCTACGAGCAGTACTTC
TRBD2,TRBV9,TRBJ2-3,NA,CASSAQPAGGLSDTQYF,TGTGCCAGCAGCGCCCAGCCAGCGGGAGGGTTATCAGATACGCAGTATTTT
NA,TRBV6-5,TRBJ1-6,NA,CASSYSRRGDSPLHF,TGTGCCAGCAGTTACTCGAGGAGGGGAGATTCACCCCTCCACTTT
TRBD2,TRBV6-6,TRBJ2-2,NA,CASRAGGLTGELFF,TGTGCCAGCAGAGCGGGAGGGTTAACCGGGGAGCTGTTTTTT
TRBD2,TRBV4-1,TRBJ2-1,NA,CASSQDLSGVNEQFF,TGCGCCAGCAGCCAAGATCTTAGCGGGGTAAATGAGCAGTTCTTC
TRBD1,TRBV6-5,TRBJ2-1,once,CASSRDRGRNEQFF,TGTGCCAGCAGCCGGGACAGGGGACGAAATGAGCAGTTCTTC
TRBD1,TRBV7-9,TRBJ2-7,NA,CASSLSGTVYEQYF,TGTGCCAGCAGCTTATCCGGGACAGTCTACGAGCAGTACTTC
TRBD2,TRBV5-1,TRBJ2-1,NA,CASRTAGGPREQFF,TGCGCCAGCAGAACCGCGGGAGGGCCCAGAGAGCAGTTCTTC
NA,TRBV7-9,TRBJ2-3,few,CASSDTGQGLYTQYF,TGTGCCAGCAGCGATACTGGCCAGGGCCTTTATACGCAGTATTTT
NA,TRBV7-9,TRBJ2-7,NA,CASSLISYEQYF,TGTGCCAGCAGCTTAATATCCTACGAGCAGTACTTC
NA,TRBV19,TRBJ2-1,few,CASSIASADVEQFF,TGTGCCAGTAGTATCGCTAGCGCCGACGTTGAGCAGTTCTTC
NA,TRBV10-3,TRBJ2-1,few,CAISESPSDNEQFF,TGTGCCATCAGTGAGTCGCCTAGTGACAATGAGCAGTTCTTC
TRBD2,TRBV30,TRBJ2-5,NA,CAWSFSGSVAQYF,TGTGCCTGGAGTTTTAGCGGGAGTGTGGCCCAGTACTTC
NA,TRBV9,TRBJ1-2,few,CASSVVGEGLGYTF,TGTGCCAGCAGCGTAGTGGGCGAGGGACTTGGCTACACCTTC
TRBD2,TRBV5-4,TRBJ2-1,few,CASSLDGGRAPNEQFF,TGTGCCAGCAGCTTGGATGGCGGGAGGGCTCCGAATGAGCAGTTCTTC
TRBD1,TRBV11-2,TRBJ2-7,NA,CASSLGQVGEQYF,TGTGCCAGCAGCCTAGGACAGGTGGGCGAGCAGTACTTC
NA,TRBV9,TRBJ1-2,NA,CASSVDAEGFGYTF,TGTGCCAGCAGCGTAGACGCAGAGGGCTTTGGCTACACCTTC
TRBD2,TRBV9,TRBJ2-7,NA,CASSAGLALNF,TGTGCCAGCAGCGCTGGACTAGCGCTCAACTTC
NA,TRBV5-4,TRBJ2-2,NA,CASSLGRSANTGELFF,TGTGCCAGCAGCTTGGGTCGAAGCGCGAACACCGGGGAGCTGTTTTTT
TRBD1,TRBV5-4,TRBJ1-2,NA,CASSLGGTDLFYGYTF,TGTGCCAGCAGCTTGGGCGGGACAGATCTCTTCTATGGCTATACCTTC
TRBD2,TRBV6-1,TRBJ2-7,NA,CASSDQATSGWLPGEQYF,TGTGCCAGCAGTGACCAGGCGACTAGCGGGTGGCTGCCGGGCGAGCAGTACTTC
TRBD2,TRBV7-9,TRBJ2-1,NA,CASSTPGGGPYNEQFF,TGTGCCAGCAGCACCCCGGGGGGAGGGCCTTACAATGAGCAGTTCTTC
NA,TRBV3-1/TRBV3-2,TRBJ1-5,NA,CASSQRRSNQPQHF,TGTGCCAGCAGCCAACGTCGGTCTAATCAGCCCCAGCATTTT
NA,TRBV10-3,TRBJ2-2,once,CAAGGVDTGELFF,TGTGCCGCCGGGGGAGTCGACACCGGGGAGCTGTTTTTT
NA,TRBV6-5,TRBJ2-7,NA,CASKGASTYEQYF,TGTGCCAGCAAAGGGGCTTCAACCTACGAGCAGTACTTC
NA,TRBV5-1,TRBJ1-2,NA,CASSLGQEDGYTF,TGCGCCAGCAGCTTGGGACAAGAAGATGGCTACACCTTC
NA,TRBV7-2,TRBJ2-5,NA,CASSLGPFIQETQYF,TGTGCCAGCAGCTTAGGGCCATTTATACAAGAGACCCAGTACTTC
NA,TRBV6-5,TRBJ1-6,NA,CASIRGSSYNSPLHF,TGTGCCAGCATTAGGGGCAGCTCCTATAATTCACCCCTCCACTTT
NA,TRBV9,TRBJ1-6,few,CASSVEGLGNSPLHF,TGTGCCAGCAGCGTAGAGGGGTTAGGTAATTCACCCCTCCACTTT
TRBD2,TRBV5-4,TRBJ2-1,NA,CASSNPGLAGGEQFF,TGTGCCAGCAGCAATCCGGGACTAGCGGGAGGTGAGCAGTTCTTC
NA,TRBV4-3,TRBJ1-1,NA,CASSQDRGNTEAFF,TGCGCCAGCAGCCAAGACAGGGGGAACACTGAAGCTTTCTTT
NA,TRBV6-5,TRBJ1-4,NA,CASRTGEGNEKLFF,TGTGCCAGCAGGACCGGGGAGGGGAATGAAAAACTGTTTTTT
TRBD2,TRBV29-1,TRBJ2-5,NA,CSVVRPGGETQYF,TGCAGCGTTGTGCGCCCGGGAGGCGAGACCCAGTACTTC
NA,TRBV2,TRBJ1-2,NA,CASSATGSGYGYTF,TGTGCCAGCAGTGCCACAGGGTCTGGGTATGGCTACACCTTC
NA,TRBV12-3/TRBV12-4,TRBJ1-5,few,CASTSIGNQPQHF,TGTGCCAGCACCTCTATTGGCAATCAGCCCCAGCATTTT
NA,TRBV19,TRBJ2-3,NA,CASSNTETQYF,TGTGCCAGTAGTAACACAGAAACGCAGTATTTT